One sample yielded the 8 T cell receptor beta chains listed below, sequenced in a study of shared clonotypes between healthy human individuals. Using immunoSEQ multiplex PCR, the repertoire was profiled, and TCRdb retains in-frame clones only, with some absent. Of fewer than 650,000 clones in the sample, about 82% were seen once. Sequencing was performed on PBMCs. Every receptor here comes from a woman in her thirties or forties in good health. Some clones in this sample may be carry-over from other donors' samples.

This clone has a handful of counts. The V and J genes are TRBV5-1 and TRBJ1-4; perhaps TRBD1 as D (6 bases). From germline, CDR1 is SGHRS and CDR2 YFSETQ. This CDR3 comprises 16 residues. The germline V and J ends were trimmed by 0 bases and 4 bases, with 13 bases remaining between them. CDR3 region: CASSLEGGTINEKLFF. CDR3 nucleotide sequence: TGCGCCAGCAGCTTGGAAGGGGGGACAATTAATGAAAAACTGTTTTTT.

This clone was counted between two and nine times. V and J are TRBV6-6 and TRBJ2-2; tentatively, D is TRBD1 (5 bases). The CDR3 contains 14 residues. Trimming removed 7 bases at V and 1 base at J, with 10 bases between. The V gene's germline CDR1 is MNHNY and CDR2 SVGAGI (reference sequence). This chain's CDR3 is CASTLDRNTGELFF. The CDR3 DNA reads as TGTGCCAGCACCTTAGACAGGAACACCGGGGAGCTGTTTTTT.

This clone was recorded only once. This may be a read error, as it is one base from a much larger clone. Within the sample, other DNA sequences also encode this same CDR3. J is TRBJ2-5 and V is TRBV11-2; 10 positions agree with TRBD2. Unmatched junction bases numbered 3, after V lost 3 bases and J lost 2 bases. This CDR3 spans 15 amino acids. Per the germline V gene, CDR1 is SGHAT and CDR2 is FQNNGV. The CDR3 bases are TGTGCCAGCAGCTTTGGACTAGCGGAGCAAGAGACCCAGTACTTC. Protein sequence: CASSFGLAEQETQYF.

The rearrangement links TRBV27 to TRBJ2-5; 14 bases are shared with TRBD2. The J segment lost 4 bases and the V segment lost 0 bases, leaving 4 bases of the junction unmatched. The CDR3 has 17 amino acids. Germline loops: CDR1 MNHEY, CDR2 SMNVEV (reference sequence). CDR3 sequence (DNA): TGTGCCAGCAGTTTATCTCCGACTAGCGGGGGGGGAGAGACCCAGTACTTC. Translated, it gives CASSLSPTSGGGETQYF.

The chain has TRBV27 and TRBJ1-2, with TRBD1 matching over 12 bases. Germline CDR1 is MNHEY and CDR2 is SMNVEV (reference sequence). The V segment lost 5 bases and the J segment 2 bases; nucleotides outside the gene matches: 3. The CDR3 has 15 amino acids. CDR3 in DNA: TGTGCCAGCAGTCCCGGGACAGGGGGCAACTATGGCTACACCTTC. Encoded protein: CASSPGTGGNYGYTF.

CDR3 coding DNA: TGTGCCAGCAGCCGAGGGGGTTATAGCAATCAGCCCCAGCATTTT. Protein sequence: CASSRGGYSNQPQHF. This rearrangement joins TRBV9 to TRBJ1-5; the D gene is possibly TRBD1 (6 bases). Trimming removed 4 bases from V and 0 bases from J, with 11 bases in between. The CDR3 sequence is 15 residues long. Germline loops: CDR1 SGDLS, CDR2 YYNGEE.

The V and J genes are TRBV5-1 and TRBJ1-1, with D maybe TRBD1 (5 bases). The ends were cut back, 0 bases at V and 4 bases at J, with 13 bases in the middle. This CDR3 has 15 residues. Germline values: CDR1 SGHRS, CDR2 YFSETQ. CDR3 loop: CASSLAGQGGTEAFF. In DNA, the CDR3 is TGCGCCAGCAGCTTGGCTGGGCAGGGTGGCACTGAAGCTTTCTTT.

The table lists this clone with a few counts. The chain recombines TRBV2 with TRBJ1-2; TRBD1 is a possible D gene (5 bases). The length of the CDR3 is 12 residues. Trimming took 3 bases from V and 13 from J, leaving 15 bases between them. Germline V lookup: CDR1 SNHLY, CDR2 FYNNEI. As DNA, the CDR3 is TGTGCCAGCAGTGACGTGCAGGGCTCTACCACCTTC. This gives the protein CASSDVQGSTTF. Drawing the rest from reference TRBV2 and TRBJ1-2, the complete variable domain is EPEVTQTPSHQVTQMGQEVILRCVPISNHLYFYWYRQILGQKVEFLVSFYNNEISEKSEIFDDQFSVERPDGSNFTLKIRSTKLEDSAMYFCASSDVQGSTTFGSGTRLTVV.